The clone carrying this TCR beta chain appeared a few times. Its target is not known. This may arise from a read error, as a much more abundant clone is one base away. No conserved phenylalanine or tryptophan is present at the end of the CDR3, so a read error is the likely explanation. Study-level results: Tumor-infiltrating Treg TCR alpha and beta sequences overlapped most with tumor naive CD4+ T cells, then blood naive. In terms of TCR gene usage, tumor memory CD4+ T cells clustered together with blood and lymph node memory CD4+ cells, as well as with lymph node naive CD4+ cells.

After constant-region reverse-primer amplification, full-length variable regions underwent semi-nested PCR with Nested Universal Primer A. TCRdb processed the 5' RACE reads anew with MiXCR; each CDR3 protein has one entry. The table includes 60,000 to 65,000 distinct CDR3 sequences, about 22% detected once. This CDR3 has 13 residues. V was pared by 0 bases and J by 7 bases, with 10 bases between. Germline V CDR1 and CDR2: SGHRS, YFSETQ. The material sequenced was memory CD4+ T cells sorted from a lymph node. The sample's subset: memory CD4+ T cells, CD4+CD45RO+CD25-. The chain employs TRBV5-1 and TRBJ2-5; D gene ambiguous. The receptor comes from a female donor with breast cancer. The CDR3 reads CASSLDRPRTQYC. As DNA, the CDR3 is TGCGCCAGCAGCTTGGACCGCCCAAGGACCCAGTACTGC.